This TCR beta chain is from a study of cytomegalovirus exposure and HLA in healthy donors. Study results and limitations: Among TCR beta chains, those listed as cytomegalovirus-associated numbered about 150. Subsequent analysis found a tendency for first-cohort TCR clusters to co-occur within the 95 to 150 validation repertoires. Confirmation in vitro established that three CMV-associated chains were specific for CMV antigens.

Separate from the approximately 670-subject first cohort was the 120-subject validation cohort, to which the donors belonged. In the case of this clone: Its specificity is unknown.

Produced via immunoSEQ multiplex PCR; TCRdb's table is partial and in-frame only. The repertoire consists of more than 85,000 clones, with approximately 95% occurring once and the leading ten covering 0.7% to 0.9%. This receptor was identified in a woman between 18 and 29 years old in good health and CMV-seronegative. Sequencing used PBMCs.

CDR3 bases: TGTGCCAGCAGCTTGGGGTCGGGAGCTTTCTTT. Translated: CASSLGSGAFF. V gene TRBV5-6 combines with J gene TRBJ1-1; no definite D call. Trimming pared 0 bases from V and 10 bases from J, leaving 7 bases between. The CDR3 sequence is 11 residues long. CDR1 is SGHDT, CDR2 YYEEEE, per germline.